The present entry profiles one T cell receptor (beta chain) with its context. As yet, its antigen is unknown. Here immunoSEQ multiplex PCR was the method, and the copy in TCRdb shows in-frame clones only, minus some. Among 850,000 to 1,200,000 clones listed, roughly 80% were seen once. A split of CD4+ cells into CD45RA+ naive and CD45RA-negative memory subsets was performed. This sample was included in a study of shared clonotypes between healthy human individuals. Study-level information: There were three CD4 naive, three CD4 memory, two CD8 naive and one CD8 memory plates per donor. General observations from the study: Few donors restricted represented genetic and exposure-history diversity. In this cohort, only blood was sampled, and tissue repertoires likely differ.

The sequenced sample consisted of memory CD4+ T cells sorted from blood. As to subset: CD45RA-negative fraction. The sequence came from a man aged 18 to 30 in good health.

CDR3 bases: TGTGCCAGCAGCCGGACTGCGACCGTTGAGCAGTTCTTC. Amino acid sequence: CASSRTATVEQFF. The rearrangement joins TRBV5-6 to TRBJ2-1; D is perhaps TRBD2 (5 bases). This CDR3 has 13 amino acids. Germline CDR1 is SGHDT and CDR2 is YYEEEE. V lost 4 bases and J lost 9, with 14 bases in between.